This entry lists 14 T cell receptor beta chains sequenced from one sample in a study of beta chain features in type 1 diabetes. The isolated RNA, all of it, was reverse transcribed, so expressed TCRB transcripts were what got sequenced. TCRdb's table, derived via immunoSEQ multiplex PCR, lists solely in-frame clones and lacks some. The data hold 300,000 or so clones, with roughly 8% observed a single time. Material: central memory CD4+ T cells from blood. The source is a woman between 18 and 29 years old in good health.

The rearrangement joins TRBV4-3 to TRBJ2-5; D is undetermined. V lost 2 bases, J lost 5 bases, and 9 bases lay in between. The CDR3 contains 13 residues. Germline CDR1 is LGHNA and CDR2 is YSLEER. The CDR3 here is CASSQQVAETQYF. In nucleotides, the CDR3 is TGCGCCAGCAGCCAACAGGTGGCGGAGACCCAGTACTTC.

This clone was seen many times. The rearrangement joins TRBV7-9 to TRBJ2-1; D not certain. The germline V gene has CDR1 SEHNR and CDR2 FQNEAQ (reference sequence). Trimming took off 3 bases at V and 7 bases at J, with 4 bases between the two ends. The CDR3 sequence is 11 residues long. This CDR3 is CASSLNNEQFF. DNA for the CDR3: TGTGCCAGCAGCTTGAATAATGAGCAGTTCTTC.

This clone appeared a few times. The sample contains more than one DNA sequence encoding this CDR3. The V gene is TRBV28, the J gene TRBJ2-3; D is uncertain. V was clipped by 7 bases and J by 4 bases, with 6 bases between them. CDR3 length: 11 residues. Germline lookup yields CDR1 MDHEN and CDR2 SYDVKM. CDR3 DNA sequence: TGTGCCAGCATTAGAGCAGATACGCAGTATTTT. This encodes CASIRADTQYF.

This chain connects TRBV29-1 to TRBJ1-5, with a weak D call TRBD1 (5 bases). CDR1 is SQVTM and CDR2 is ANQGSEA in the germline V gene. V was cut by 4 bases and J by 8 bases, with 12 bases left in between. The CDR3 sequence is 12 residues long. CDR3 nucleotides: TGCAGCGTTGGGACACCCGGAGAGCCCCAGCATTTT. This translates into CSVGTPGEPQHF.

CDR3 amino acids: CASSPPGLRGYEQYF. CDR3 DNA sequence: TGTGCCAGCTCACCACCGGGTCTCAGGGGCTACGAGCAGTACTTC. This chain uses TRBV18 with TRBJ2-7; D may be TRBD1 (6 bases). CDR1 and CDR2 (germline): KGHSH, LQKENI. The CDR3 totals 15 residues. V lost 0 bases and J 3 bases, leaving 12 bases between the germline ends.

This clone was detected only a few times. V usage is TRBV18 and J usage is TRBJ2-1; the match to TRBD2 covers 8 bases. Germline CDR1 reads KGHSH; CDR2 reads LQKENI. Trimming removed 0 bases from V and 5 bases from J; junction bases left unmatched: 3. The length of the CDR3 is 15 residues. The CDR3 nucleotides are TGTGCCAGCTCACCACCTTCGGGAGGGGACAATGAGCAGTTCTTC. It encodes CASSPPSGGDNEQFF.

This clone was observed a few times. The rearrangement links TRBV28 to TRBJ1-3, with unresolved D. CDR3 length: 14 residues. The V end lost 7 bases, the J end lost 0 bases, and 10 bases lay between the germline ends. CDR1 is MDHEN, CDR2 SYDVKM, per germline. The CDR3 DNA reads as TGTGCCAGCAAAAATATCATCTCTGGAAACACCATATATTTT. Amino acids: CASKNIISGNTIYF.

This clone was found a few times. CDR3 DNA sequence: TGTGCCAGCAGTGCCCCGGGGGGACAGTTCTTC. This codes for CASSAPGGQFF. The gene calls are TRBV2 and TRBJ2-1, with 7 nucleotides matching TRBD2. J lost 13 bases, V lost 4 bases, and 4 bases had no gene match. Germline V gives CDR1 SNHLY, CDR2 FYNNEI. This CDR3 has 11 residues.

This clone was picked up many times. This sequence joins TRBV10-3 and TRBJ2-1; maybe TRBD2 (6 bases). CDR1 ENHRY and CDR2 SYGVKD come from the germline V gene. CDR3 length equals 13 residues. V lost 7 bases and J lost 9, with 16 bases in between. The DNA for the CDR3 is TGTGCCATCACCCAGACTAGTAACAGTGAGCAGTTCTTC. Protein: CAITQTSNSEQFF.

Concerning this clone itself: Distinct nucleotide sequences in the sample also encode this CDR3. This chain links TRBV6-5 with TRBJ2-5; no clear D. This CDR3 spans 12 amino acids. CDR1 MNHEY and CDR2 SVGAGI come from the germline V gene. V was shortened by 1 base and J by 4 bases, with 4 bases between the two germline ends. The CDR3 protein is CASSYYGETQYF. The CDR3 DNA reads as TGTGCCAGCAGTTACTATGGAGAGACCCAGTACTTC.

This clone was found many times. This sequence joins TRBV2 and TRBJ2-1; D unclear. The germline V gene encodes CDR1 SNHLY and CDR2 FYNNEI. The CDR3 spans 12 residues. V was clipped by 6 bases and J by 10 bases, with 13 bases between them. The CDR3 loop reads CASRTDQSEQFF. In nucleotides, the CDR3 is TGTGCCAGCAGGACGGACCAGTCGGAGCAGTTCTTC.

There are many counts of this clone. The chain joins TRBV6-1 to TRBJ1-1; the match to TRBD1 covers 8 bases. The CDR3 is 13 amino acids. Germline V gene lookup returns CDR1 MNHNS and CDR2 SASEGT. The ends lost 4 bases at V and 7 bases at J; junction bases unmatched: 5. CDR3 DNA sequence: TGTGCCAGCAGTGCGGACAGGGAGCGTGAAGCTTTCTTT. Translated, it gives CASSADREREAFF.

There are a few counts of this clone. The V call is TRBV6-5, the J call TRBJ2-1; TRBD2 matches at 7 bases. V shed 1 base and J 4 bases; nucleotides not matched to a gene: 4. This CDR3 region has 15 residues. CDR1 and CDR2 from the germline V gene are MNHEY and SVGAGI. CDR3 region: CASSYYPGRYNEQFF. In DNA form, the CDR3 reads TGTGCCAGCAGTTACTACCCCGGGAGGTACAATGAGCAGTTCTTC.

V and J are TRBV29-1 and TRBJ2-1; D is unclear. The CDR3 totals 12 residues. Between the trimmed V and J ends, which lost 7 bases and 3 bases, there was a span of 10 bases. The V gene's germline CDR1 is SQVTM and CDR2 ANQGSEA. The CDR3 DNA follows: TGCAGCGCTGGGCAGAACTACAATGAGCAGTTCTTC. Translation gives CSAGQNYNEQFF.